The entry below describes one T cell receptor beta chain. In its sample, this clone was seen once. It has no known antigen specificity. Nothing much larger sits one base from this clone, and base qualities are not available. This record comes from a study of blood T cell repertoires in COVID-19 (dated by TCRdb to the early 2020s). For context, the study as a whole: The collaborator samples originated in the United States, Italy and Spain and spanned the acute and convalescent phases of COVID-19. The repertoires were made available in a free public database intended to serve as a resource for research on the immune response to SARS-CoV-2. The dataset comprised deeply sampled blood TCRbeta repertoires from subjects exposed to, actively infected with, or recovered from COVID-19. Samples were obtained from the ongoing ImmuneRACE study (first 160 participants) and from 1,254 subjects provided by 6 global collaborators. Sample metadata almost always included a de-identified subject ID, COVID-19 status, age in years and sex. Where HLA class I and class II types were available, the types were taken from metadata supplied by the sample provider, not from assay-based typing. The prospective study material was composed of cDNA or gDNA derived from T cells, B-cell-depleted T cells, or PBMCs. What the study reported, not specific to this receptor: The quantity of clinical and demographic metadata differed by source and by participant and was supplied without curation.

TCRbeta CDR3 regions were amplified from genomic DNA using the immunoSEQ Assay, a bias-controlled multiplex PCR. Processing in the source paper ran as follows. The number of nucleated cells in each sample was estimated by amplification of reference gene primers within the assay. Sequence reads were collapsed and filtered to measure the absolute abundance of every unique TCRbeta CDR3 rearrangement. For each sample, productive Simpson clonality was calculated by taking the square root of Simpson's diversity index across productive rearrangements. TCRdb provides this immuneACCESS table in a form limited to in-frame rearrangements. Some clones are lacking; in checked studies, under half of them reflect an unresolved V gene, and why the rest are absent is not known. V and J calls and clone size follow that table, whereas D and trimming were derived from the DNA. The sample table shows around 60,000 clones, and about three quarters are seen once. More than 15% of the sample goes to the ten largest clones.

In Seattle, one collaborating source enrolled patients while the infection was active and tracked those patients longitudinally over the course of disease. Whole blood was collected in K2EDTA tubes by collaborating institutions according to the institutions' own protocols. For TCRbeta analysis, collaborators shipped samples as frozen whole blood, isolated PBMCs, or DNA extracted from either of those sample types. The CDR3 spans 12 residues, from the cysteine through the phenylalanine. Solely the CDR3 DNA is kept, with 36 bases framed from the first base. CDR1 SGHRS and CDR2 YFSETQ are derived from the germline V gene. Trimming leaves V shorter by 3 bases and J shorter by 7 bases, with the junction holding 0 bases beyond the gene matches.

The sample comprised peripheral blood. The sequence was collected from a man aged 25 to 45 with COVID-19, enrolled during active disease. This sequence uses TRBV5-1 and TRBJ1-4; a stretch of 7 junction bases matches TRBD1. CDR3 loop: CASSWDSEKLFF. The nucleotides read TGCGCCAGCAGCTGGGACAGTGAAAAACTGTTTTTT.